This TCR beta chain originates from a study of T-cell reconstitution after alpha-beta-depleted transplantation in children. Molecular barcoding with unique molecular identifiers was used for the TCRbeta library. TCRdb itself ran the PCR reads through MiXCR, one entry per CDR3 protein. The repertoire has 900,000 or so distinct CDR3 sequences, around 17% of them found once; the top ten carry about 4.6%. General observations from the study: At one year after transplant, newly produced T cells mostly accounted for T-cell counts and diversity. Expanded graft clones, several hundred of them, were reportedly the source of alpha-beta T cells about two months after transplant. Surviving recipient T cells and thymic progenitors underlay high day-60 TCRbeta diversity in some patients.

V was cut by 6 bases and J by 5 bases, with 10 bases left in between. The CDR3 length is 12 residues. CDR1 and CDR2 (germline): SQVTM, ANQGSEA. Note on this clonotype: Its antigen is as yet unknown.

Sequencing used PBMCs, mostly from graft donor cells, obtained 360 days after TCRalphabeta/CD19-depleted stem cell transplant. The gene calls are TRBV29-1 and TRBJ2-2; the D is unclear. The source is a male patient aged 10 to 17 who had a stem cell transplant for acute lymphoblastic leukemia, so the T cells may come from the graft donor. DNA of the CDR3: TGCAGCGTGCGCGGTCCTACCGGGGAGCTGTTTTTT. Residues: CSVRGPTGELFF.